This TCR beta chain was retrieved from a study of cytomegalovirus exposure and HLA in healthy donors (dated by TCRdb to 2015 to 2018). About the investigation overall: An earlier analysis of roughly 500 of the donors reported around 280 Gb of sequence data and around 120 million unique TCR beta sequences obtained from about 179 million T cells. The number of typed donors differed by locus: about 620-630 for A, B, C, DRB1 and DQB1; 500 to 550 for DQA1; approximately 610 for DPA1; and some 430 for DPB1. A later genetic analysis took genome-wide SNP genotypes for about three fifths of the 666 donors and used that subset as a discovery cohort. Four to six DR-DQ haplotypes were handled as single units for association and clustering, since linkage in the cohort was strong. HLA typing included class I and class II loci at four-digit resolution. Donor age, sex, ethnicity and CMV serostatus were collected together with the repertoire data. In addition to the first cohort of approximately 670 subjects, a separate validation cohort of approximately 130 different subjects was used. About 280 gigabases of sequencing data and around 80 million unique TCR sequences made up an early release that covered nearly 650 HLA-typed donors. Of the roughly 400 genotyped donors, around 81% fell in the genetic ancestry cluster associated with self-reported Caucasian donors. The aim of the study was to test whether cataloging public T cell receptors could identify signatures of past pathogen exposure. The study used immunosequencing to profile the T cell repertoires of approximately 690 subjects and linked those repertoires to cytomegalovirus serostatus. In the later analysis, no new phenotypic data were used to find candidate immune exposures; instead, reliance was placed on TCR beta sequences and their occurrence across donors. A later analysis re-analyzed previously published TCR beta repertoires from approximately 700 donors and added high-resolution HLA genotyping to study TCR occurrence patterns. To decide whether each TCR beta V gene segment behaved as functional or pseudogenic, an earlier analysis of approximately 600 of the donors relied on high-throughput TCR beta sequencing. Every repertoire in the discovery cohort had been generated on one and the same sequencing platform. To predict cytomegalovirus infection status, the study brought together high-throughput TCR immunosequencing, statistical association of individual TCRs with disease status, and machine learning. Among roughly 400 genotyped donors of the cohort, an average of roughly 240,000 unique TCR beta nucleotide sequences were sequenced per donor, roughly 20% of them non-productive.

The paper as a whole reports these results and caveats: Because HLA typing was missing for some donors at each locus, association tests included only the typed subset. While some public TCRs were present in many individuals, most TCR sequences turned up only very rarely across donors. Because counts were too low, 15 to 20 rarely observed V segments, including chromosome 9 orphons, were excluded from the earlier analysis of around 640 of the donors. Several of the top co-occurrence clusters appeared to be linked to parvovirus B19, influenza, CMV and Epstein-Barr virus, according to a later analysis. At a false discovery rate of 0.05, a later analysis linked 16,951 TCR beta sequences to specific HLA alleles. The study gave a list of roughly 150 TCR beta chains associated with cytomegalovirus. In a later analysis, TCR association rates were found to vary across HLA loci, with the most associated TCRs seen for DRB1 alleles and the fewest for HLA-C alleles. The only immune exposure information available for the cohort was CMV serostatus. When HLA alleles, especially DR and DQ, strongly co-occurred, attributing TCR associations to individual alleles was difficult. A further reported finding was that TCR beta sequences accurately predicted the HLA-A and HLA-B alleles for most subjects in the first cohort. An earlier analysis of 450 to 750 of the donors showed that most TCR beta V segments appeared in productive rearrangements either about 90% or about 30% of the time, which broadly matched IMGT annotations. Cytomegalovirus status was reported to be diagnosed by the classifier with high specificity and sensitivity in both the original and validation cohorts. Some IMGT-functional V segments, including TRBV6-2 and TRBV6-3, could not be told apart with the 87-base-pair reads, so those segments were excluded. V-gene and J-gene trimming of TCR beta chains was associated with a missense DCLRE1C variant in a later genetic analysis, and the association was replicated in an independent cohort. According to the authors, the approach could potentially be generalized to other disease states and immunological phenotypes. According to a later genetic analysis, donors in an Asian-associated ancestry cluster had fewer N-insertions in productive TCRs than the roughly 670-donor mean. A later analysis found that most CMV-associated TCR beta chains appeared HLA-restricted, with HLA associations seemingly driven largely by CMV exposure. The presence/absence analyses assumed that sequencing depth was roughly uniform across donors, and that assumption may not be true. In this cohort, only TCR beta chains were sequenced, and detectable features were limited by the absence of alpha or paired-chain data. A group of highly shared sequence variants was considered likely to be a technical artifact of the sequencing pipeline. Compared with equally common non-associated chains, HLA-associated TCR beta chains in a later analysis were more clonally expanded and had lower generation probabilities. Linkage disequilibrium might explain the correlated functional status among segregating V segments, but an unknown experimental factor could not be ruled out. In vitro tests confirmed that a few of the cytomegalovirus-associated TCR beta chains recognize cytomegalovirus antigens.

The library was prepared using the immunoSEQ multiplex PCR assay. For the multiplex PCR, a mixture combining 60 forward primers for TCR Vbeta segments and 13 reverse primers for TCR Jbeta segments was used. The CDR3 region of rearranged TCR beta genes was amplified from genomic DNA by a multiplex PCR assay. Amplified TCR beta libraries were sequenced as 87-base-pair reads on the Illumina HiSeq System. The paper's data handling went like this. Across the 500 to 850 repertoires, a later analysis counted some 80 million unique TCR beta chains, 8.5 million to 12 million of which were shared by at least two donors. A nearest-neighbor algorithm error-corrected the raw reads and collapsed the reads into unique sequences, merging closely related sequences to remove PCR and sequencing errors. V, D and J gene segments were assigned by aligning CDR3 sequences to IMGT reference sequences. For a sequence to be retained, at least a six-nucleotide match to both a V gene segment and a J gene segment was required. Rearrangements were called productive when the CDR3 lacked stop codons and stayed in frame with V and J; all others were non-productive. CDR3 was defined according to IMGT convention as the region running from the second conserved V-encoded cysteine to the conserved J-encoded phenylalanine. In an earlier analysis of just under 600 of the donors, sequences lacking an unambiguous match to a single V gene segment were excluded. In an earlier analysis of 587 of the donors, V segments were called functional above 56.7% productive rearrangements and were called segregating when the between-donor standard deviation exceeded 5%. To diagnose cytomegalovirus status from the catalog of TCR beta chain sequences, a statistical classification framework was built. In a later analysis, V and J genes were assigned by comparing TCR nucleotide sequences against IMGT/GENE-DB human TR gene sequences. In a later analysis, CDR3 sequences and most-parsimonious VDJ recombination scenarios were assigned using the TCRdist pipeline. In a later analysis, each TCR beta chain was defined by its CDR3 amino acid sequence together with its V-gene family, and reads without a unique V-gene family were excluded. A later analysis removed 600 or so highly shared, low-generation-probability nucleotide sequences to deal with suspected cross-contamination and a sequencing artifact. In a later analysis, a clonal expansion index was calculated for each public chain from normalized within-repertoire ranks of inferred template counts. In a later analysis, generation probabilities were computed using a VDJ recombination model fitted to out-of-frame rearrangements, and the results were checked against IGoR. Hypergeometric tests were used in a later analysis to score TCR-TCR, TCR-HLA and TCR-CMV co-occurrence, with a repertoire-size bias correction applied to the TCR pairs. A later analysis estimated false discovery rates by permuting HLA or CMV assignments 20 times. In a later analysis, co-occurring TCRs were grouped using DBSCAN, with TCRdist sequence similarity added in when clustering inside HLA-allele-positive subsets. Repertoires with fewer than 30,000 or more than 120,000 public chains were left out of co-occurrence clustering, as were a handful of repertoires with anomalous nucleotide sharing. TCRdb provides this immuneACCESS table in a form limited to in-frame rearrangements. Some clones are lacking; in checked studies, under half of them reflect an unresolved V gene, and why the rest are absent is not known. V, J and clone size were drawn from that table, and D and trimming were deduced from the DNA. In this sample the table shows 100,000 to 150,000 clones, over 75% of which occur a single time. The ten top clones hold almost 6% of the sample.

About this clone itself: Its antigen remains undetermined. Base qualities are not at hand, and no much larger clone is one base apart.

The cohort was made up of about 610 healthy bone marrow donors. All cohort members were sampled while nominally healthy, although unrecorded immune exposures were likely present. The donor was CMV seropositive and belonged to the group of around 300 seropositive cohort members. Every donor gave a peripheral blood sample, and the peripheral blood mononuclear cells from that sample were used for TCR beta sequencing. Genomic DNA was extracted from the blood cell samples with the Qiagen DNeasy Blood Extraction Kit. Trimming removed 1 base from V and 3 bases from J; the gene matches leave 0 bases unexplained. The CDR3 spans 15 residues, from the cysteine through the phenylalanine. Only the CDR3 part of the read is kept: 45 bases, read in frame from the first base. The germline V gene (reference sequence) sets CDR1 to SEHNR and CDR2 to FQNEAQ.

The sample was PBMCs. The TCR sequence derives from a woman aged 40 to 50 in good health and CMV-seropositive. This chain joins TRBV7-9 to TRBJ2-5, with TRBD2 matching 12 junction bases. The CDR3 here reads CASSLGLAGEETQYF. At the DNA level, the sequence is TGTGCCAGCAGCTTAGGACTAGCGGGAGAAGAGACCCAGTACTTC.